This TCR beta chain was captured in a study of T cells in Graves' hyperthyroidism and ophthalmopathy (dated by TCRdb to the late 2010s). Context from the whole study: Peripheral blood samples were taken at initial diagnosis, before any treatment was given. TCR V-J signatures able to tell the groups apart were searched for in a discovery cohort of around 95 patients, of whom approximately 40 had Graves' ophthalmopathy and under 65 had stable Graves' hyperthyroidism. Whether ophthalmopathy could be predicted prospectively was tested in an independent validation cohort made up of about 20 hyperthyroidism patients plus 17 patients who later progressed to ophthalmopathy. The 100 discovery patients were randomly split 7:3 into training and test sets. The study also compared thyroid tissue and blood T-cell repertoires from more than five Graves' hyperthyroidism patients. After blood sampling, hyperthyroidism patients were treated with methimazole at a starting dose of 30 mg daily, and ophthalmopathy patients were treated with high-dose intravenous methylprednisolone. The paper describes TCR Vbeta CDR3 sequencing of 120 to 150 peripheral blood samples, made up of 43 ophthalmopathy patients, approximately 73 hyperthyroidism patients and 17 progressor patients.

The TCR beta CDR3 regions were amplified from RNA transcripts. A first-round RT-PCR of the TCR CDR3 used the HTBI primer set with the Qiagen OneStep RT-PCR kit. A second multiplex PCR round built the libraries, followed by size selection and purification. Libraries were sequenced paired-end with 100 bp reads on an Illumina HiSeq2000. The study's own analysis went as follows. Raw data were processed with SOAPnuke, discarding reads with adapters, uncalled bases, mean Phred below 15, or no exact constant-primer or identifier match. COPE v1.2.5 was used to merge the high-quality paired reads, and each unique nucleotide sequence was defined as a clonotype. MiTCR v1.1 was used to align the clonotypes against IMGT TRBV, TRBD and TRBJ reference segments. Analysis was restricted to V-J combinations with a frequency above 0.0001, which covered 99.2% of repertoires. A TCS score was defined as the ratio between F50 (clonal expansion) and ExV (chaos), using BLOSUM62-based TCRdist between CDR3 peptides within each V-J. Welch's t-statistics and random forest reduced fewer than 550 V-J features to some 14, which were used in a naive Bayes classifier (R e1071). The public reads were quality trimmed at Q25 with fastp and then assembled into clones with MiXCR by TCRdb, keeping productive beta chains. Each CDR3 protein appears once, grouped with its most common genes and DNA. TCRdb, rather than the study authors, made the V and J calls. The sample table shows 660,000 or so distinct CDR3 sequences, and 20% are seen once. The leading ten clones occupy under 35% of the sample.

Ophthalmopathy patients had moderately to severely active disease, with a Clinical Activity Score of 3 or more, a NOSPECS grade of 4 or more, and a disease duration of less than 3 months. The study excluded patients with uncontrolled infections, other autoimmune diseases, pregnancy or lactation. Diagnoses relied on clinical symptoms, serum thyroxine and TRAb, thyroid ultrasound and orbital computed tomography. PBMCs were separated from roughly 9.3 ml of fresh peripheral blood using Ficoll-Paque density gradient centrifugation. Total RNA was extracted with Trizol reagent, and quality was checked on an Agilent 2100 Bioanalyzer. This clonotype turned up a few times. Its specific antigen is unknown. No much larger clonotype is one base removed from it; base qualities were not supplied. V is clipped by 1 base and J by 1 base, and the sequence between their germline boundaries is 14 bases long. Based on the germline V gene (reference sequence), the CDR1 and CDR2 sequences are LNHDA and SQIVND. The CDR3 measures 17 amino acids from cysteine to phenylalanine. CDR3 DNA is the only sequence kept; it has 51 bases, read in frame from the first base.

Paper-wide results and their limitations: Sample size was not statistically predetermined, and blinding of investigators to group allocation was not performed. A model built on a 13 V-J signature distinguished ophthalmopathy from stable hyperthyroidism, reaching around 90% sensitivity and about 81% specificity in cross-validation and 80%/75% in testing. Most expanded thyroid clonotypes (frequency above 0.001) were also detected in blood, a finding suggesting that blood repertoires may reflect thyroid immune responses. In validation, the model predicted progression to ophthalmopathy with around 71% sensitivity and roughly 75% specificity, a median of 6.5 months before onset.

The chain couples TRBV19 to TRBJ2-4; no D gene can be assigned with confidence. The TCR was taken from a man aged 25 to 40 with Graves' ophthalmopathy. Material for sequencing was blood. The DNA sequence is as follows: TGTGCCAGTAGTATAGCGGGCGTCCTACCCGCCAAAAACATTCAGTACTTC. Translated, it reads CASSIAGVLPAKNIQYF.